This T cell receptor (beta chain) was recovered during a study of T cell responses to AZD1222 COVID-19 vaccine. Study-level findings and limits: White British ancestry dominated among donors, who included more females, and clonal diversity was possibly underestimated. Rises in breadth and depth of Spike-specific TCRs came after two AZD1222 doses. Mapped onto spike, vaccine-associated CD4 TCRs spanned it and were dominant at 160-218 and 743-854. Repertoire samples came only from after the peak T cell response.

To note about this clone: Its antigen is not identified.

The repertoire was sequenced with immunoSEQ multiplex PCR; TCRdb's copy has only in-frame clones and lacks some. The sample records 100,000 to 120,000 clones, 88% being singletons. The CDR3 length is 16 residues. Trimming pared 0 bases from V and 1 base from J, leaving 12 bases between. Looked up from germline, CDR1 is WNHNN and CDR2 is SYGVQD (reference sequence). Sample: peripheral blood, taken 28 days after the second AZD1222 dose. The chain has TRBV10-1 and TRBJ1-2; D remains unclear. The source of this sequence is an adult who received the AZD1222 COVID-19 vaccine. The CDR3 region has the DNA TGCGCCAGCAGTGAGTCCTCAAGACAATTTAACTATGGCTACACCTTC. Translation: CASSESSRQFNYGYTF.